The clone carrying this T cell receptor (beta chain) was seen at least ten times. Its antigen is currently unknown. The sample originates from a study of blood T cells in healthy people across ages. Study conclusions and caveats: It was held that diversity estimates obtained from one million T cells represented underestimates. In long-lived donors, naive CD4+ cell counts and diversity exceeded those of aged donors. Across samples, TCR beta diversity tracked strongly with naive T cell percentage.

There are 11 residues in the CDR3. V was clipped by 5 bases and J by 6 bases, with 11 bases between them. The germline V gene has CDR1 DFQATT and CDR2 SNEGSKA (reference sequence). The use of a sample-barcoded 5' primer and a J-beta primer mix characterized a second PCR of roughly 6 to 11 cycles. One entry per CDR3 protein, called by TCRdb with MiXCR from the 5' RACE reads. The sample lists fewer than 750,000 distinct CDR3 sequences; roughly half were seen once. The sequence was obtained from a woman of 80 years or more in good health. Sequenced sample: blood. This sequence joins TRBV20-1 and TRBJ2-7, with D possibly TRBD1 on 6 matching bases. CDR3 protein: CSASQGGEQYF. CDR3 in DNA: TGCAGTGCTTCACAGGGTGGCGAGCAGTACTTC.